The sequence of this T cell receptor (beta chain) was determined in a study of cytomegalovirus exposure and HLA in healthy donors. A multiplex PCR was run with 60 Vbeta primers and 13 Jbeta primers. Profiling relied on immunoSEQ multiplex PCR, and the TCRdb table lists in-frame clones only, not all of them. The table shows roughly 160,000 clones, with 80% to 90% occurring only once. This receptor was taken from a woman in her fifties or sixties in good health and CMV-seronegative. Material: PBMCs.

CDR3 coding DNA: TGTGCCAGCAGTCGGACAGGGAGTAATGAAAAACTGTTTTTT. This sequence encodes CASSRTGSNEKLFF. The rearrangement links TRBV6-6 to TRBJ1-4; 8 nucleotides match TRBD1. The ends lost 5 bases at V and 4 bases at J; junction bases unmatched: 3. Germline CDR1 and CDR2: MNHNY and SVGAGI (reference sequence). The CDR3 loop spans 14 amino acids.